These 12 T cell receptor beta chains share one sample of origin, sequenced in a study of T cells in Graves' hyperthyroidism and ophthalmopathy. Authors of the study amplified TCR beta CDR3 regions from RNA transcripts. First-round RT-PCR targeting the TCR CDR3 was performed with the HTBI primer set. MiXCR, applied by TCRdb to the multiplex PCR reads, yields one record per CDR3 protein. The data contain a few hundred thousand distinct CDR3 sequences, around a sixth of them singletons. The sequenced material came from blood. The receptors come from a young man with Graves' ophthalmopathy.

This clonotype was seen at least ten times. The rearrangement links TRBV27 to TRBJ2-1; no clear D gene. V lost 0 bases and J 3 bases, leaving 9 bases between the germline ends. Germline V gene sequence: CDR1 MNHEY, CDR2 SMNVEV (reference sequence). CDR3 size: 15 residues. The CDR3 spells CASSLSSPVYNEQFF. CDR3 coding DNA: TGTGCCAGCAGTTTATCCTCCCCAGTCTACAATGAGCAGTTCTTC.

As concerns this clonotype: A much larger clonotype is one base distant, so this may be a read error. Without the conserved terminal phenylalanine or tryptophan, this CDR3 likely stems from a read error. The chain combines TRBV3-1 with TRBJ1-2; no clear D gene. Germline V gene data show CDR1 as LGHDT and CDR2 as YNNKEL (reference sequence). The V and J ends lost 0 bases and 6 bases respectively, with 11 bases between them. The length of the CDR3 is 14 residues. Here the CDR3 reads CASSQDRGRDGYTL. CDR3 nucleotide sequence: TGTGCCAGCAGCCAAGATCGAGGGCGGGATGGCTACACCCTC.

The rearrangement joins TRBV7-6 to TRBJ1-1, with D tentatively TRBD1 (5 bases). CDR1 and CDR2 (germline): SGHVS, FNYEAQ. Deletions cut 1 base from V and 3 bases from J, with 12 bases between. This CDR3 has 15 amino acids. CDR3 DNA sequence: TGTGCCAGCAGCTTAGGGGGGGGGGAGTACACTGAAGCTTTCTTT. It translates to CASSLGGGEYTEAFF.

This clonotype appeared many times. The chain combines TRBV18 with TRBJ2-5; 8 nucleotides match TRBD2. V lost 8 bases and J lost 4; bases outside the gene matches: 3. The CDR3 is 12 residues long. In germline, CDR1 is KGHSH, CDR2 LQKENI. The CDR3: CASTREGETQYF. CDR3 nucleotide sequence: TGTGCCAGCACACGGGAGGGAGAGACCCAGTACTTC.

This clonotype was counted ten times or more. V gene TRBV5-1 combines with J gene TRBJ2-3; D uncertain. Trimming stripped 2 bases from V and 0 bases from J, with 10 bases between. CDR3 size: 15 residues. Per the germline V gene, CDR1 is SGHRS and CDR2 is YFSETQ. CDR3 DNA: TGCGCCAGCAGCTTTGAAGGCAGGAGCACAGATACGCAGTATTTT. Amino acids: CASSFEGRSTDTQYF.

The chain recombines TRBV29-1 with TRBJ2-1, with D possibly matching TRBD1 (5 bases). The CDR3 consists of 14 residues. Trimming removed 7 bases at V and 0 bases at J, with 13 bases between. From germline, CDR1 is SQVTM and CDR2 ANQGSEA. CDR3: CSAYDSYSYNEQFF. The CDR3 DNA reads as TGCAGCGCTTACGACAGTTACTCCTACAATGAGCAGTTCTTC.

This rearrangement joins TRBV20-1 to TRBJ2-2; 8 bases align to TRBD1. This CDR3 comprises 13 residues. J lost 7 bases, V lost 4 bases, and 5 bases had no gene match. Germline V gives CDR1 DFQATT, CDR2 SNEGSKA (reference sequence). This CDR3 is CSATGGASGELFF. DNA for the CDR3: TGCAGTGCTACAGGGGGCGCGAGCGGGGAGCTGTTTTTT.

This clonotype was observed at least ten times. The gene calls are TRBV7-6 and TRBJ2-7, with TRBD1 identical over 8 bases. V trimming: 2 bases; J trimming: 0 bases; junction bases outside the gene matches: 6. The CDR3 runs 16 residues. The germline CDR1 and CDR2 sequences are SGHVS and FNYEAQ. The CDR3 loop reads CASSLTTGAGSYEQYF. The CDR3 region has the DNA TGTGCCAGCAGCTTAACGACAGGGGCCGGCTCCTACGAGCAGTACTTC.

This clonotype was detected ten times or more. The chain uses TRBV12-3 or TRBV12-4 and TRBJ2-1; D unclear. The CDR3 totals 13 residues. Trimming took off 0 bases at V and 7 bases at J, with 7 bases between the two ends. The CDR3 DNA follows: TGTGCCAGCAGTTTAGCAGGGATGAATGAGCAGTTCTTC. Amino acid sequence: CASSLAGMNEQFF.

This clonotype was observed many times. CDR3 nucleotides: TGTGCCAGCATGTACTGGAGGGGAGGCCAAGAGACCCAGTACTTC. Encoded protein: CASMYWRGGQETQYF. The rearrangement links TRBV6-1 to TRBJ2-5; D might be TRBD2 (6 bases). Between the trimmed V and J ends, which lost 7 bases and 1 base, there was a span of 16 bases. The CDR3 loop spans 15 amino acids. Germline CDR1 is MNHNS and CDR2 is SASEGT.

V and J are TRBV27 and TRBJ2-7; 8 nucleotides agree with TRBD2. The ends lost 5 bases at V and 3 bases at J; junction bases unmatched: 3. The CDR3 extends over 13 amino acids. Germline CDR1 reads MNHEY; CDR2 reads SMNVEV (reference sequence). The DNA of the CDR3 is TGTGCCAGCAGTCCCGGGGGGGACTACGAGCAGTACTTC. Translating it yields CASSPGGDYEQYF.

The rearrangement uses TRBV24-1 and TRBJ2-2; 7 nucleotides line up with TRBD1. CDR3 length equals 12 residues. Germline CDR1 reads KGHDR; CDR2 reads SFDVKD. The V segment lost 4 bases and the J segment 13 bases; nucleotides outside the gene matches: 5. CDR3 sequence: CATSDVQGWLFF. CDR3 bases: TGTGCCACCAGTGACGTACAGGGGTGGCTGTTTTTT.